This T cell receptor (beta chain) was captured in a study of T-cell memory formation after mild COVID-19 listed by TCRdb under 2021. For context, the study as a whole: TCR sequence clusters from the two donors were found to be largely donor specific. Longitudinal TCRalpha and TCRbeta repertoire sequencing tracked T-cell clones expanding and contracting after mild COVID-19 in a couple of donors. The cohort was made up of two young adult volunteers, one female and one male, who were previously healthy. Overall results and qualifications from the work: The second-wave clones that peaked on day 37 were not confirmed to be SARS-CoV-2 specific. The detection of some responding clones in pre-infection memory suggests that pre-existing cross-reactive memory T cells joined the SARS-CoV-2 response. Only a couple of mild cases were covered in the study, and larger cohorts including severe cases with pre-infection samples were considered necessary. Contracting CD4+ clones turned up mainly in the CM and EM memory subsets, whereas EMRA was where CD8+ clones were enriched. Clones that contracted from day 15 to 85 showed balanced CD4/CD8 phenotypes, whereas a second wave of clones that expanded from day 15 to 37 leaned towards CD4+.

Ficoll-Paque density gradient centrifugation was used to isolate PBMCs. Comments on this clonotype: Its antigen is unknown. The sample holds no much larger clone one base away, and base qualities are not on file.

The reads were generated on an Illumina NovaSeq 6000. cDNA libraries for TCRalpha and TCRbeta were prepared by 5'RACE using constant-segment primers, with sample barcodes and unique molecular identifiers added. RNA was extracted from every sample with Trizol reagent. Library amplification was performed in two PCR steps, and a second sample barcode and Illumina TruSeq adapters were introduced in the second step. Sequencing of the libraries was done on an Illumina NovaSeq, producing 2 x 150 bp paired-end reads. Concerning the study's data processing: The reads were demultiplexed and collapsed into UMI-guided consensus sequences using migec v1.2.7. With mixcr v2.1.11, UMI consensuses were aligned to TRA and TRB V and J templates and assembled into clonotypes. A clonotype was counted as expanded or contracted only when both edgeR and NoisET called the clonotype significant, with the noise models trained on biological replicates. edgeR calls used a false discovery rate-adjusted p below 0.01 and a log2 fold-change threshold of 1. PCA with hierarchical clustering of max-normalized trajectories of the 1000 most abundant clonotypes was used as exploratory dynamics analysis. Each responding clone was given a CD4 or CD8 phenotype based on the CD4+ and CD8+ repertoires, which had been sequenced separately. The public sequencing data were trimmed at Q25 with fastp and processed into clonotypes with MiXCR by TCRdb, which kept only in-frame beta chains. Rows are combined by CDR3 protein, so each entry shows the most common genes and DNA. The V and J calls, along with clone size, are taken from TCRdb and not from the paper's own processing. This sample has roughly 610,000 distinct CDR3 sequences in its table, and roughly a sixth of those were observed once. The biggest ten clones account for about 8.6% of the sample.

Specimen: PBMCs or a T cell subset sorted from them (not recorded which). The receptor comes from an adult woman who had mild COVID-19 (a few samples of this study predate the infection). The sample titles of this study are shuffled in the database, so cell type and time point are left out; the donor was told from shared clones.

The DNA is as follows: TGCAGTGCTAGACTAGCGGGAAGCTTCGAGCAGTACTTC. It translates as CSARLAGSFEQYF. The V gene is TRBV20-1 and the J gene is TRBJ2-7; 9 bases in between match TRBD2. Germline trimming: 2 bases from V, 6 bases from J; junction bases outside gene matches: 5. The germline V gene (reference sequence) sets CDR1 to DFQATT and CDR2 to SNEGSKA. The CDR3 runs 13 residues from the cysteine to the phenylalanine. The DNA shown is the 39-base CDR3, in frame from base 1.